Listed below are T cell receptor beta chains from one sample, sequenced in a study of CD8 T cells in ankylosing spondylitis. Each CDR3 protein gets one entry after TCRdb re-called the 5' RACE reads with MiXCR. The sample consists of just over 350,000 distinct CDR3 sequences, 20% of them appearing once. The sample was blood, either unsorted or a sorted T cell fraction (not recorded which). The receptors shown here come from a male donor with ankylosing spondylitis or in good health (not recorded which). The conserved cysteine and the conserved F or W are not part of the CDR3 here.

CDR3: ASSLVLAELNEQF
V: TRBV7-9
J: TRBJ2-1

CDR3: ASSYSGRVNTDTQY
V: TRBV6-2/TRBV6-3
J: TRBJ2-3

CDR3: ASSLAGSRLDTDTQY
V: TRBV7-9
J: TRBJ2-3

CDR3: ASSLIEIGVLQETQY
V: TRBV5-6
J: TRBJ2-5

CDR3: ASRRPGTGELF
V: TRBV12-3/TRBV12-4
J: TRBJ2-2

CDR3: ASSVITSGDGADTQY
V: TRBV9
J: TRBJ2-3

CDR3: ASTLRGSNTGELF
V: TRBV5-8
J: TRBJ2-2

CDR3: ATSRDLSTSGEADTQY
V: TRBV15
J: TRBJ2-3

CDR3: ASSSPLGLQISGTDTQY
V: TRBV6-2/TRBV6-3
J: TRBJ2-3

CDR3: SVVPGTGNNEQF
V: TRBV29-1
J: TRBJ2-1

CDR3: ASSRGTGELF
V: TRBV12-3/TRBV12-4
J: TRBJ2-2

CDR3: ASSLYSGANVLT
V: TRBV12-3/TRBV12-4
J: TRBJ2-6

CDR3: ASRAIGEAF
V: TRBV12-3/TRBV12-4
J: TRBJ1-1

CDR3: AISSGDNEQF
V: TRBV10-3
J: TRBJ2-1

CDR3: ASSLGGGAF
V: TRBV7-9
J: TRBJ1-1

CDR3: ASSSDYKETQY
V: TRBV12-3/TRBV12-4
J: TRBJ2-5

CDR3: ASGYSYEQY
V: TRBV2
J: TRBJ2-7

CDR3: SAIGIREVYEQY
V: TRBV20-1
J: TRBJ2-7

CDR3: ASSTDRRKQETQY
V: TRBV6-1
J: TRBJ2-5

CDR3: ASSFLVPLGNEQF
V: TRBV5-4
J: TRBJ2-1

CDR3: ASSLAIDEQY
V: TRBV7-9
J: TRBJ2-7

CDR3: ASSQESFTGELF
V: TRBV4-1
J: TRBJ2-2

CDR3: AISSPLDSRSSTDTQY
V: TRBV10-3
J: TRBJ2-3

CDR3: ASSVGTHNEQF
V: TRBV9
J: TRBJ2-1

CDR3: ASSWTGEIYNEQF
V: TRBV12-3/TRBV12-4
J: TRBJ2-1

CDR3: SVEDRRTVNTGELF
V: TRBV29-1
J: TRBJ2-2

CDR3: SVMVGGAQRSYNEQF
V: TRBV29-1
J: TRBJ2-1

CDR3: ASSPATNEKLF
V: TRBV27
J: TRBJ1-4

CDR3: AWSVFGGGSQY
V: TRBV30
J: TRBJ2-3